This T cell receptor (beta chain) derives from a study of regulatory T cells in long-lasting Graves disease. Noted time point: newly diagnosed GD, antithyroid drugs for less than 3 months. PBMC-derived RNA was used for the TCR library. There are many counts of this clonotype. With iRepertoire HTBI primers and Arm-PCR of CDR3 regions, TCR beta libraries were built. One entry per CDR3 protein results from TCRdb running MiXCR on the multiplex PCR reads. The sample has some 320,000 distinct CDR3 sequences, 18% seen once. Germline V gene sequence: CDR1 SGHAT, CDR2 FQNNGV. The germline V and J ends were trimmed by 2 bases and 6 bases, with 8 bases remaining between them. This CDR3 comprises 12 residues.

The source was peripheral blood mononuclear cells (PBMCs), collected at new diagnosis, from a patient treated with antithyroid drugs. The clonotype comes from a female donor with Graves disease. The V gene is TRBV11-2, the J gene TRBJ2-7, with D unclear. CDR3 sequence: CASSLSRVEQYF. The CDR3 DNA reads as TGTGCCAGCAGCTTAAGTCGCGTCGAGCAGTACTTC.